The sequence of this TCR beta chain was determined in a study of CD8 T cells in ankylosing spondylitis. The TCR beta libraries were generated through quantitative 5'-RACE incorporating molecular barcodes. One entry per CDR3 protein, called by TCRdb with MiXCR from the 5' RACE reads. The table has just under 95,000 distinct CDR3 sequences, about 8.8% seen once. Germline loops: CDR1 SGHTA, CDR2 FQGNSA. The CDR3 is 16 amino acids. Trimming cost V 3 bases and J 3 bases, with 17 bases left between them. This clonotype originated in a male donor with ankylosing spondylitis or in good health (not recorded which). The rearrangement uses TRBV7-2 and TRBJ1-1, with D maybe TRBD1 (5 bases). The sample was blood, either unsorted or a sorted T cell fraction (not recorded which). CDR3 residues: CASSFGGVGGDTEAFF. CDR3 nucleotide sequence: TGTGCCAGCAGCTTTGGGGGGGTCGGAGGTGACACTGAAGCTTTCTTT.